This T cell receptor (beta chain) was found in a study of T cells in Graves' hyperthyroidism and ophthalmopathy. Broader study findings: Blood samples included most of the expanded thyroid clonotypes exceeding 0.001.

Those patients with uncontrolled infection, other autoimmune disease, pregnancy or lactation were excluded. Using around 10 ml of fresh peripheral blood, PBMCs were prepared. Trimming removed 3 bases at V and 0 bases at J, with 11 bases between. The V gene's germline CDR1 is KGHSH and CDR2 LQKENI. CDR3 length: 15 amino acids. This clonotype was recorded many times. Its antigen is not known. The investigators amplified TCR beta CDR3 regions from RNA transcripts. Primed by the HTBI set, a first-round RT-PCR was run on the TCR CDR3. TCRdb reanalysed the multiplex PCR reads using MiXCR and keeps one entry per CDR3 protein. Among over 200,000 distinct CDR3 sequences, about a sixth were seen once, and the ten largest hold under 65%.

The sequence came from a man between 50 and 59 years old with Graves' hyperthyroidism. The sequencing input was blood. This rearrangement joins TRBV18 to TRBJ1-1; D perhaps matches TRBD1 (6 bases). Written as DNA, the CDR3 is TGTGCCAGCTCACCGCCAGGGGCCCTGAACACTGAAGCTTTCTTT. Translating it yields CASSPPGALNTEAFF.